This T cell receptor beta chain is from a study of control samples from healthy donors and cancer patients. Repertoires were generated with immunoSEQ multiplex PCR, while TCRdb's copy carries only in-frame clones and drops some. The table shows 100,000 to 150,000 clones, with approximately 90% occurring only once. This clone has only one observation. V was cut by 7 bases and J by 3 bases, with 11 bases left in between. Per germline, CDR1 GTSNPN and CDR2 SVGIG (reference sequence). The length of the CDR3 is 12 residues. Sequencing was done on a sample of blood. The receptor was isolated from a man in his fifties or sixties in good health. The V call is TRBV30, the J call TRBJ2-3, with D maybe TRBD1 (5 bases). The CDR3 region has the DNA TGTGCCTCGGACAAGGTGACAGATACGCAGTATTTT. It translates to CASDKVTDTQYF.